These 9 T cell receptor beta chains were sequenced from one sample in a study of blood T cell repertoires in COVID-19. Clones were read by immunoSEQ multiplex PCR, and TCRdb kept only the in-frame ones, dropping some. The sample yields 150,000 or so clones, approximately 85% seen once. Sequencing was done on a sample of peripheral blood. The receptors derive from a man between 60 and 75 years old with COVID-19, enrolled during active disease.

This chain joins TRBV12-5 and TRBJ2-2; TRBD2 might be the D (7 bases). Germline loops: CDR1 LGHNT, CDR2 FRNRAP. CDR3 length: 17 amino acids. The V and J ends lost 5 bases and 3 bases respectively, with 19 bases between them. In DNA form, the CDR3 reads TGTGCTAGTGGTATAACACAGGGAGGGACGGACACCGGGGAGCTGTTTTTT. It encodes CASGITQGGTDTGELFF.

The chain has TRBV5-1 and TRBJ1-2; possibly TRBD1 for D (5 bases). CDR1 is SGHRS and CDR2 is YFSETQ in the germline V gene. With 4 bases removed from V and 8 bases from J, the gap between germline ends came to 12 bases. The CDR3 loop spans 12 amino acids. The CDR3 loop is CASSLQGNGYTF. CDR3 nucleotides: TGCGCCAGCAGCCTCCAGGGCAACGGCTACACCTTC.

The chain joins TRBV18 to TRBJ2-1; 15 bases fit TRBD2. This CDR3 has 17 residues. The J segment lost 5 bases and the V segment lost 1 base, leaving 3 bases of the junction unmatched. Germline CDR1 and CDR2: KGHSH and LQKENI. The CDR3 sequence is CASSPRGTSGRNNEQFF. The CDR3 DNA sequence: TGTGCCAGCTCACCACGGGGGACTAGCGGGAGGAACAATGAGCAGTTCTTC.

This chain connects TRBV28 to TRBJ2-7; 8 bases align to TRBD1. CDR1 and CDR2 (germline): MDHEN, SYDVKM. This CDR3 contains 15 residues. Unmatched junction bases numbered 10, after V lost 4 bases and J lost 5 bases. The CDR3 loop reads CASSSTGDRGHEQYF. The CDR3, as DNA: TGTGCCAGCAGTTCGACAGGGGATAGGGGCCACGAGCAGTACTTC.

On this clone: Since the CDR3 does not end with the conserved phenylalanine or tryptophan, this likely comes from a read error. The DNA is omitted, as the CDR3 cannot be located on it reliably, and the CDR3 follows TCRdb's listing. The chain carries TRBV12-5 and TRBJ2-3; the table's TRBD2 call for D was not verified on the DNA. In germline, CDR1 is LGHNT, CDR2 FRNRAP. The CDR3 numbers 11 amino acids, ends counted. The CDR3: CASGLVVGTSL.

CDR3 loop: CASSRQGDDGLAYGYTF. The DNA of the CDR3 is TGTGCCAGCAGCCGACAGGGCGATGATGGGCTTGCGTATGGCTACACCTTC. V gene TRBV9 combines with J gene TRBJ1-2, with TRBD1 matching over 7 bases. J was trimmed by 5 bases and V by 4 bases; bases with no gene match: 17. The CDR3 length is 17 residues. Germline V lookup: CDR1 SGDLS, CDR2 YYNGEE.

The chain couples TRBV6-9 to TRBJ2-7, with 7 bases fitting TRBD1. The CDR3 runs to 15 residues. The V and J ends lost 6 bases and 2 bases, in that order; junction bases with no gene match: 10. Germline CDR1 is MNHGY and CDR2 is SVAAGI. The CDR3, as DNA: TGTGCCAGCAGGGGATCACAGGGGATGGCCTACGAGCAGTACTTC. Translating it yields CASRGSQGMAYEQYF.

This clone is a singleton in its sample. This chain links TRBV5-1 with TRBJ2-7; a weak D match, TRBD1 (6 bases). Germline lookup yields CDR1 SGHRS and CDR2 YFSETQ. The V and J ends lost 1 base and 0 bases respectively, with 8 bases between them. The CDR3 consists of 14 residues. The CDR3 DNA is TGCGCCAGCAGCTTGATGACAGGCTCCTACGAGCAGTACTTC. Translating gives CASSLMTGSYEQYF.

The chain's CDR3 is CASSVTGTTEAFF. The CDR3 coding sequence is TGCGCCAGCAGCGTAACAGGGACGACTGAAGCTTTCTTT. The rearrangement joins TRBV5-1 to TRBJ1-1; D might be TRBD1 (6 bases). V gave up 4 bases and J gave up 5 bases, with 12 bases separating them. The length of the CDR3 is 13 residues. The germline V gene has CDR1 SGHRS and CDR2 YFSETQ.